The next 6 T cell receptor beta chains were all read from a single sample in a study of control samples from healthy donors and cancer patients. Using immunoSEQ multiplex PCR, the repertoire was profiled, and TCRdb retains in-frame clones only, with some absent. The sample comprises some 130,000 clones, about 92% of which are singletons, and about 1.9% rests with the top ten. The sequenced material came from blood. Source of these receptors: a woman aged 50 to 60 in good health.

This clone has a single count. CDR3 nucleotide sequence: TGTGCCAGCTCACCACAGAAAGGGTACGAGCAGTACTTC. Residues: CASSPQKGYEQYF. This chain joins TRBV18 and TRBJ2-7, with D uncertain. The germline gives CDR1 KGHSH, CDR2 LQKENI. Trimming cost V 1 base and J 4 bases, with 8 bases left between them. This CDR3 comprises 13 residues.

This rearrangement joins TRBV5-1 to TRBJ2-3; 7 bases align to TRBD1. With 4 bases clipped from V and 5 bases from J, the junction kept 7 bases outside the gene matches. The germline V gene encodes CDR1 SGHRS and CDR2 YFSETQ. The CDR3 has 14 amino acids. This CDR3 reads CASSDAGGLDTQYF. In DNA form, the CDR3 reads TGCGCCAGCAGCGACGCAGGGGGATTAGATACGCAGTATTTT.

V gene TRBV4-1 combines with J gene TRBJ2-3; 8 bases agree with TRBD1. Trimming cost V 1 base and J 7 bases; bases outside gene matches: 13. CDR1 is MGHRA and CDR2 is YSYEKL in the germline V gene. This CDR3 region has 17 residues. The chain's CDR3 is CASSQVMARQGSHTQYF. The CDR3 coding sequence is TGCGCCAGCAGCCAAGTAATGGCCAGACAGGGGTCACATACGCAGTATTTT.

This clone is a singleton in its sample. The chain recombines TRBV27 with TRBJ1-1; perhaps TRBD1 as D (5 bases). CDR1 and CDR2 from the germline V gene are MNHEY and SMNVEV (reference sequence). V gave up 6 bases and J gave up 0 bases, with 17 bases separating them. The CDR3 runs 16 residues. CDR3 in DNA: TGTGCCAGCAGCCCTTATGGAGGGGTGATGAACACTGAAGCTTTCTTT. Amino acid sequence: CASSPYGGVMNTEAFF.

The V gene is TRBV19, the J gene TRBJ2-1; 10 bases map to TRBD1. Germline values: CDR1 LNHDA, CDR2 SQIVND (reference sequence). This CDR3 has 15 residues. V was clipped by 3 bases and J by 4 bases; unmatched bases: 3. The CDR3 bases are TGTGCCAGTAGTATGGACAGGGGGAGATACAATGAGCAGTTCTTC. Translation gives CASSMDRGRYNEQFF. The full variable domain, in which reference TRBV19 and TRBJ2-1 provide the parts outside the CDR3, is DGGITQSPKYLFRKEGQNVTLSCEQNLNHDAMYWYRQDPGQGLRLIYYSQIVNDFQKGDIAEGYSVSREKKESFPLTVTSAQKNPTAFYLCASSMDRGRYNEQFFGPGTRLTVL.

The V and J genes are TRBV6-2 or TRBV6-3 and TRBJ2-7; D is unresolved. This CDR3 comprises 15 residues. Germline CDR1 MNHEY, CDR2 SVGEGT. Trimming stripped 4 bases from V and 0 bases from J, with 13 bases between. The chain's CDR3 is CASSSYRALSYEQYF. The CDR3, as DNA: TGTGCCAGCAGTTCCTACAGAGCCCTCTCCTACGAGCAGTACTTC.